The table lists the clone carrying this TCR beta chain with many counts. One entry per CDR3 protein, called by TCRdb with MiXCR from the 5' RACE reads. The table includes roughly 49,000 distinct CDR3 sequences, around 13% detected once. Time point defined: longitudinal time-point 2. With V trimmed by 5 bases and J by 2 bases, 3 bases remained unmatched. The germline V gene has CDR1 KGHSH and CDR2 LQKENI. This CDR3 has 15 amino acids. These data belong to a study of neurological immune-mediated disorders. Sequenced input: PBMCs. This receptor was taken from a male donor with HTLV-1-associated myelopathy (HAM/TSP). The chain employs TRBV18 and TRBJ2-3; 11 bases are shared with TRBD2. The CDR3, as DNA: TGTGCCAGCTCAACACTAGCGGGGGACACAGATACGCAGTATTTT. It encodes CASSTLAGDTDTQYF.